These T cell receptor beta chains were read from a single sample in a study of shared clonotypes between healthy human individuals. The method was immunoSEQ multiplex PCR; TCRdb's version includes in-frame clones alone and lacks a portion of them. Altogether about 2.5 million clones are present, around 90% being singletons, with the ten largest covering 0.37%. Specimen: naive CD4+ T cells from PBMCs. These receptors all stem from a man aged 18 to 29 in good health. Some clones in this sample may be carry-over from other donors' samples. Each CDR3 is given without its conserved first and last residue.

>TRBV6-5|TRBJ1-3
ASSYRGEGNTIY
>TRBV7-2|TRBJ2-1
ASSPSVGSSYNEQF
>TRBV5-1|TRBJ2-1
ASSLGPYNEQF
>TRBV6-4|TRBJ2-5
ASRWGVRETQY
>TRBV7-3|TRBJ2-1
ASSSRGSGTGEQF
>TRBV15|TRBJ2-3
ATSRVWKADTQY
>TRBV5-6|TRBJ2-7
ASSLYSPMYEQY
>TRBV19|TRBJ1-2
ASSGRNYGYT
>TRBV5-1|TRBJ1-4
ASSSHRGSEKLF
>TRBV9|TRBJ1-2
ASSAGQGGNYGYT
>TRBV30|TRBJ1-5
AWSQTQQGSFNQPQH
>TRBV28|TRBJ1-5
ASSLRSGAGQPQH
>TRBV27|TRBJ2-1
ASKTREGAGYNEQF
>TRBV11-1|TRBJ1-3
ASSSEENRAIY
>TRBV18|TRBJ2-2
ASSDRVTGELF
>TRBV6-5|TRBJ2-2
ASSLTGPGELF
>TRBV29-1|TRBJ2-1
SVGGTSGREGPWF
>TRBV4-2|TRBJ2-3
ASSPGLALTDTQY